Following are 25 T cell receptor beta chains from one sample sequenced in a study of T-cell reconstitution after alpha-beta-depleted transplantation in children. TCRbeta library preparation incorporated unique molecular identifiers. Using its own MiXCR run on the PCR reads, TCRdb lists one record per CDR3 protein. The data hold about 420,000 distinct CDR3 sequences, with roughly 15% observed a single time. This material consisted of PBMCs, mostly from graft donor cells, taken 360 days after TCRalphabeta/CD19-depleted stem cell transplant. The source is a boy less than two years old who had a stem cell transplant for Wiskott-Aldrich syndrome, so the T cells may come from the graft donor.

This clonotype was counted only a few times. This rearrangement joins TRBV3-1 to TRBJ1-2; 7 bases are a match to TRBD1. The CDR3 covers 13 residues. The V gene end was trimmed by 4 bases and the J gene end by 8 bases; junction bases not matched to a gene: 7. Germline loops: CDR1 LGHDT, CDR2 YNNKEL (reference sequence). CDR3: CASSPGQEKGYTF. CDR3 nucleotide sequence: TGTGCCAGCAGCCCCGGACAGGAGAAGGGCTACACCTTC.

The chain recombines TRBV7-9 with TRBJ2-5; 8 bases are shared with TRBD1. J lost 5 bases, V lost 5 bases, and 7 bases had no gene match. The CDR3 is 14 residues long. Per the germline V gene, CDR1 is SEHNR and CDR2 is FQNEAQ (reference sequence). DNA of the CDR3: TGTGCCAGCAGCCCCAGGGGGCGTAGGGAGACCCAGTACTTC. It yields the protein CASSPRGRRETQYF. Full variable domain (outside the CDR3, taken from reference TRBV7-9 and TRBJ2-5): DTGVSQNPRHKITKRGQNVTFRCDPISEHNRLYWYRQTLGQGPEFLTYFQNEAQLEKSRLLSDRFSAERPKGSFSTLEIQRTEQGDSAMYLCASSPRGRRETQYFGPGTRLLVL.

This rearrangement joins TRBV14 to TRBJ1-4; 8 bases are shared with TRBD1. CDR3 length equals 15 residues. Germline lookup yields CDR1 SGHDN and CDR2 FVKESK. The trim removed 4 bases at V and 5 bases at J, leaving 6 bases unmatched. CDR3 residues: CASSLRTGLNEKLFF. The CDR3 region has the DNA TGTGCCAGCAGCCTCCGGACAGGGTTAAATGAAAAACTGTTTTTT.

The J gene is TRBJ1-4, the V gene TRBV28; 7 nucleotides line up with TRBD1. V lost 4 bases and J lost 8; bases outside the gene matches: 10. From germline, CDR1 is MDHEN and CDR2 SYDVKM. The CDR3 contains 15 residues. CDR3 coding DNA: TGTGCCAGCAGTTCGCCAACCCCAGGGGGGGAAAAACTGTTTTTT. It translates to CASSSPTPGGEKLFF.

This rearrangement joins TRBV29-1 to TRBJ2-7; TRBD2 might be the D (7 bases). In germline, CDR1 is SQVTM, CDR2 ANQGSEA. The CDR3 runs to 16 residues. V was trimmed by 5 bases and J by 0 bases, leaving 20 bases between them. CDR3 protein: CSVRGASNRSSYEQYF. CDR3 DNA sequence: TGCAGCGTTCGGGGGGCCAGCAACCGGTCCTCCTACGAGCAGTACTTC.

The V and J genes are TRBV12-3 or TRBV12-4 and TRBJ2-4; D gene uncertain. V lost 6 bases and J 0 bases, leaving 15 bases between the germline ends. The CDR3 has 16 amino acids. This CDR3 is CASRRAGPIAKNIQYF. CDR3 in DNA: TGTGCCAGCAGAAGGGCCGGACCCATAGCCAAAAACATTCAGTACTTC.

The chain uses TRBV12-3 or TRBV12-4 and TRBJ2-4, with D maybe TRBD1 (6 bases). Trimming stripped 3 bases from V and 1 base from J, with 10 bases between. The CDR3 is made up of 15 amino acids. CDR3 DNA: TGTGCCAGCAGTTTTAAGCAGGGGGCCAAAAACATTCAGTACTTC. It encodes CASSFKQGAKNIQYF.

This chain connects TRBV27 to TRBJ1-3; possibly TRBD1 for D (5 bases). The length of the CDR3 is 14 residues. The germline V and J ends were trimmed by 2 bases and 2 bases, with 7 bases remaining between them. The germline V gene encodes CDR1 MNHEY and CDR2 SMNVEV (reference sequence). The CDR3 spells CASSLGGTGNTIYF. The CDR3 bases are TGTGCCAGCAGTTTAGGGGGAACTGGAAACACCATATATTTT.

There are a few counts of this clonotype. J is TRBJ2-3 and V is TRBV7-2; TRBD2 aligns across 8 bases. The CDR3 loop spans 16 amino acids. V gave up 3 bases and J gave up 10 bases; unmatched junction bases: 15. Germline lookup yields CDR1 SGHTA and CDR2 FQGNSA. CDR3 in amino acids: CASSLGGRTLTVAQYF. CDR3 DNA sequence: TGTGCCAGCAGCTTGGGCGGGAGGACCCTTACGGTAGCGCAGTATTTT.

V usage is TRBV5-1 and J usage is TRBJ1-4; D gene ambiguous. The CDR3 runs to 14 residues. The germline gives CDR1 SGHRS, CDR2 YFSETQ. The V end lost 4 bases, the J end lost 0 bases, and 7 bases lay between the germline ends. CDR3 residues: CASSTSATNEKLFF. DNA of the CDR3: TGCGCCAGCAGCACCAGCGCAACTAATGAAAAACTGTTTTTT.

This clonotype was seen more than once but under ten times. The chain uses TRBV6-5 and TRBJ2-5; TRBD2 might be the D (5 bases). Trimming cost V 2 bases and J 5 bases, with 15 bases left between them. Germline CDR1 is MNHEY and CDR2 is SVGAGI. The CDR3 length is 15 residues. Here the CDR3 DNA reads TGTGCCAGCAGTTACAGGTCTGGAGGTGGCGAGACCCAGTACTTC. It encodes CASSYRSGGGETQYF.

This clonotype turned up a few times. The gene calls are TRBV24-1 and TRBJ2-6; D may correspond to TRBD1 or TRBD2 (5 bases each). Germline assignment: CDR1 KGHDR and CDR2 SFDVKD. Trimming stripped 10 bases from V and 0 bases from J, with 12 bases between. The CDR3 runs to 15 residues. The CDR3: CATGDGLSGANVLTF. The CDR3 DNA sequence: TGTGCCACTGGGGACGGCCTCTCTGGGGCCAACGTCCTGACTTTC.

This clonotype came up a few times. The chain is built from TRBV12-3 or TRBV12-4 and TRBJ2-2; D unclear. The CDR3 has 13 residues. Trimming took off 3 bases at V and 6 bases at J, with 8 bases between the two ends. CDR3 sequence reads: CASSFLVAGELFF. The CDR3 DNA sequence: TGTGCCAGCAGTTTTTTGGTGGCCGGGGAGCTGTTTTTT.

This clonotype showed up just a few times. The gene calls are TRBV12-3 or TRBV12-4 and TRBJ2-7, with 8 positions matching TRBD1. This CDR3 is 15 amino acids long. J gave up 1 base and V 5 bases, and 7 bases lay outside the gene matches. As DNA, the CDR3 is TGTGCCAGCAGTGACCGGGACAGGCCTTCCTACGAGCAGTACTTC. This codes for CASSDRDRPSYEQYF.

V and J are TRBV29-1 and TRBJ2-5; D not certain. The CDR3 totals 12 residues. Per the germline V gene, CDR1 is SQVTM and CDR2 is ANQGSEA. Trimming removed 7 bases from V and 4 bases from J, with 13 bases in between. The chain's CDR3 is CSAIPKVETQYF. In DNA form, the CDR3 reads TGCAGCGCGATCCCGAAGGTAGAGACCCAGTACTTC.

The CDR3 protein is CASKKKTGPNKNIQYF. CDR3 bases: TGTGCCAGCAAGAAGAAAACAGGGCCAAACAAAAACATTCAGTACTTC. The chain carries TRBV27 and TRBJ2-4; tentative D call: TRBD1 (6 bases). This CDR3 is 16 amino acids long. Trimming cost V 7 bases and J 3 bases, with 19 bases left between them. The germline V gene encodes CDR1 MNHEY and CDR2 SMNVEV (reference sequence).

The V gene is TRBV6-2 or TRBV6-3, the J gene TRBJ2-2; 10 bases are shared with TRBD2. CDR3 length: 17 residues. V dropped 6 bases and J dropped 0; count of bases not matched to a gene: 7. CDR1 and CDR2 (germline): MNHEY, SVGEGT. This CDR3 reads CASSRLAGRANTGELFF. CDR3 nucleotide sequence: TGTGCCAGCAGCCGACTAGCGGGCCGAGCGAACACCGGGGAGCTGTTTTTT.

This clonotype was observed a handful of times. The V and J genes are TRBV2 and TRBJ2-6, with a possible D match to TRBD2 (6 bases). The CDR3 runs to 13 residues. Germline CDR1 reads SNHLY; CDR2 reads FYNNEI. Trimming took 9 bases from V and 3 from J, leaving 9 bases between them. This CDR3 reads CARRGSGANVLTF. In DNA, the CDR3 is TGTGCCAGGCGGGGTAGTGGGGCCAACGTCCTGACTTTC.

V usage is TRBV12-3 or TRBV12-4 and J usage is TRBJ2-5, with D possibly matching TRBD2 (6 bases). V shed 4 bases and J shed 4 bases, with 13 bases lying between them. CDR3 length: 14 residues. The CDR3 here is CASSSRAGGETQYF. As DNA, the CDR3 is TGTGCCAGCAGTTCGAGGGCCGGGGGAGAGACCCAGTACTTC.

The rearrangement uses TRBV5-1 and TRBJ2-7, with 15 nucleotides matching TRBD2. V dropped 4 bases and J dropped 2; count of bases not matched to a gene: 10. The CDR3 contains 18 residues. Germline V CDR1 and CDR2: SGHRS, YFSETQ. CDR3 nucleotide sequence: TGCGCCAGCAGCACGGGACTAGCGGGAGGAACCCGTACCTACGAGCAGTACTTC. Encoded protein: CASSTGLAGGTRTYEQYF.

A note on this clonotype: This sequence may be a read error, since a much larger clone differs from it by one base. V gene TRBV15 combines with J gene TRBJ2-1; TRBD2 agrees at 7 bases. Trimming at V came to 0 bases and at J to 5 bases, leaving 10 bases not matched to a gene. The CDR3 runs to 17 residues. Germline-derived CDR1 and CDR2 are LNHNV and YYDKDF (reference sequence). The CDR3, as DNA: TGTGCCACCAGCAGAGATTCGCTACTAGCGCCTAACAATGAGCAGTTCTTC. Its protein is CATSRDSLLAPNNEQFF.

Only a few counts were recorded for this clonotype. The chain employs TRBV5-1 and TRBJ2-2; D unclear. The germline V gene encodes CDR1 SGHRS and CDR2 YFSETQ. The CDR3 runs 16 residues. Trimming took 4 bases from V and 4 from J, leaving 17 bases between them. The CDR3 bases are TGCGCCAGCAGCCCGTTAGGGCGAGGAAGCACCGGGGAGCTGTTTTTT. As protein: CASSPLGRGSTGELFF.

The table lists this clonotype with a few counts. The V gene is TRBV12-3 or TRBV12-4, the J gene TRBJ2-7, with D possibly matching TRBD2 (7 bases). Trimming stripped 2 bases from V and 7 bases from J, with 15 bases between. The CDR3 sequence is 14 residues long. The CDR3 bases are TGTGCCAGCAGTTTAAGGGGGGGTAGGTCGGAGCAGTACTTC. Its protein product is CASSLRGGRSEQYF.

The V gene is TRBV5-1, the J gene TRBJ2-7; either TRBD1 or TRBD2 may supply D (6 bases each). The V end was cut by 2 bases, the J end by 7 bases, with 22 bases between. From germline, CDR1 is SGHRS and CDR2 YFSETQ. The length of the CDR3 is 16 residues. The CDR3 sequence: CASSLGSTHGGLEQYF. In DNA form, the CDR3 reads TGCGCCAGCAGCTTAGGGTCGACTCACGGGGGCTTGGAGCAGTACTTC.

This clonotype was seen only a few times. The chain uses TRBV15 and TRBJ2-2; unclear D gene. The V end was cut by 2 bases, the J end by 6 bases, with 13 bases between. Germline CDR1 LNHNV, CDR2 YYDKDF (reference sequence). This CDR3 region has 15 residues. The chain's CDR3 is CATSRSRLGPGELFF. The CDR3 DNA follows: TGTGCCACCAGCAGATCCCGGCTAGGTCCCGGGGAGCTGTTTTTT.